The 8 T cell receptor beta chains reported below all come from one sample, sequenced in a study of T cell responses to AZD1222 COVID-19 vaccine. Method: immunoSEQ multiplex PCR; TCRdb's copy keeps in-frame clones and lacks some. Here the sample spans 95,000 to 150,000 clones, around 92% being singletons. The specimen was peripheral blood, collected 28 days after the second AZD1222 dose. All receptors derive from an adult who received the AZD1222 COVID-19 vaccine.

Worth noting for this clone: Mismatch with germline at one junction end may stem from a read error. The chain is built from TRBV3-1 (or the pseudogene TRBV3-2) and TRBJ1-3; perhaps TRBD1 as D (6 bases). The length of the CDR3 is 13 residues. Germline CDR1 and CDR2: LGHDT and YNNKEL (reference sequence). The CDR3 sequence: CASSPRLRQDIDF. CDR3 DNA sequence: TGTGCCAGCAGCCCCAGGTTAAGACAGGATATCGATTTT.

As to this clone: One junction end disagrees with the germline gene, perhaps due to a read error. The chain links TRBV7-7 to TRBJ2-2; D unclear. Germline-derived CDR1 and CDR2 are SSHAT and FNYEAQ (reference sequence). The CDR3 has 15 amino acids. The CDR3 region has the DNA TGTGCTAGCAGCCCCGCCGGCAGGACGGCCGGGGAGCTGTTTTTT. This encodes CASSPAGRTAGELFF.

A word on this clone: One end of the junction fails to match germline, which may point to a read error. The rearrangement uses TRBV18 and TRBJ1-2; D not certain. The CDR3 consists of 14 residues. The germline V gene has CDR1 KGHSH and CDR2 LQKENI. The CDR3 coding sequence is TGTGCCAGCTCATCGAAAAGTGGGCCTTTCGAAAGTTCATTC. Its translation: CASSSKSGPFESSF.

V usage is TRBV2 and J usage is TRBJ2-4; 11 nucleotides match TRBD2. The CDR3 spans 18 residues. The germline CDR1 and CDR2 sequences are SNHLY and FYNNEI. J gave up 0 bases and V 3 bases, and 7 bases lay outside the gene matches. The CDR3 protein is CASSDTSGGFLAKNIQYF. CDR3 in DNA: TGTGCCAGCAGTGATACTAGCGGGGGATTTCTAGCCAAAAACATTCAGTACTTC.

The V and J genes are TRBV13 and TRBJ1-3, with D uncertain. The V gene's germline CDR1 is PRHDT and CDR2 FYEKMQ (reference sequence). V shed 2 bases and J shed 4 bases, with 12 bases lying between them. The CDR3 is 15 amino acids. The CDR3 loop reads CASSLLTAGGNTIYF. The CDR3, as DNA: TGTGCCAGCAGCTTATTAACGGCGGGGGGAAACACCATATATTTT.

V usage is TRBV6-2 or TRBV6-3 and J usage is TRBJ1-2, with TRBD1 matching over 11 bases. From germline, CDR1 is MNHEY and CDR2 SVGEGT. The CDR3 has 12 residues. The junction had 0 bases not matched to a gene; V was cut back by 4 bases and J by 8 bases. The CDR3 loop reads CASSWTGGGYTF. The CDR3 DNA reads as TGTGCCAGCAGTTGGACAGGGGGCGGCTACACCTTC.

The chain links TRBV6-6 to TRBJ2-7; possibly TRBD2 for D (7 bases). V lost 0 bases and J 6 bases, leaving 12 bases between the germline ends. CDR1 is MNHNY and CDR2 is SVGAGI in the germline V gene (reference sequence). The CDR3 runs 14 residues. The CDR3 DNA reads as TGTGCCAGCAGTTACTCGGGGGGGCGGAGCGAGCAGTACTTC. It codes for CASSYSGGRSEQYF.

The chain combines TRBV4-1 with TRBJ1-2, with D possibly being TRBD1 (6 bases). This CDR3 contains 16 residues. Per germline, CDR1 MGHRA and CDR2 YSYEKL. V was shortened by 4 bases and J by 4 bases, with 19 bases between the two germline ends. CDR3 nucleotides: TGCGCCAGCAGCCCGACGGGGCCGGGGGCCGCCTATGGCTACACCTTC. Amino acid sequence: CASSPTGPGAAYGYTF.